The T cell receptor (beta chain) under discussion was sequenced for a study of T cells in Graves' hyperthyroidism and ophthalmopathy. At the level of the study: Upon initial diagnosis and before any treatment, peripheral blood was collected.

Worth noting for this clonotype: Its antigen is unknown.

What was amplified from RNA transcripts were TCR beta CDR3 regions. When the TCR CDR3 underwent first-round RT-PCR, the HTBI primer set was used. TCRdb used MiXCR to reprocess the multiplex PCR reads, holding one entry per CDR3 protein. The table records around 360,000 distinct CDR3 sequences, nearly 15% of them present only once. Study-level findings and limits: Blood also carried most thyroid clonotypes expanded above 0.001.

In making diagnoses, clinical symptoms, serum thyroxine and TRAb, thyroid ultrasound and orbital computed tomography were all used. This CDR3 region has 15 residues. The V and J ends lost 0 bases and 7 bases, in that order; junction bases with no gene match: 8. CDR1 is SSHAT, CDR2 FNYEAQ, per germline (reference sequence). The V and J genes are TRBV7-7 and TRBJ2-7, with 8 bases lining up with TRBD2. Specimen: blood. The receptor comes from an older woman with Graves' ophthalmopathy. CDR3 sequence reads: CASSLAGLGAHEQYF. CDR3 coding DNA: TGTGCCAGCAGCTTAGCGGGACTAGGGGCGCATGAGCAGTACTTC.